The T cell receptor (beta chain) described here comes from a study of cytomegalovirus exposure and HLA in healthy donors. General study results and limits: Association with HLA alleles at 0.05 false discovery rate was found for 17,000 or so TCR beta sequences in a later analysis. Among the CMV-associated chains, three were confirmed in vitro as specific for CMV antigens. Later analysis revealed greater clonal expansion in HLA-associated TCR beta chains than in equally common others.

Turning to this clone: Its antigen is not identified.

The primer mix had 60 Vbeta and 13 Jbeta primers. The protocol was immunoSEQ multiplex PCR, while the TCRdb copy is restricted to in-frame clones and leaves out a portion. The repertoire has over 140,000 clones, around 80% of them found once; the top ten carry approximately 1.5%. The CDR3 runs to 15 residues. Looked up from germline, CDR1 is MNHNS and CDR2 is SASEGT. Trimming removed 3 bases from V and 7 bases from J; junction bases left unmatched: 7. The V gene is TRBV6-1, the J gene TRBJ2-1, with 9 nucleotides matching TRBD2. The sequencing sample was made of PBMCs. The TCR originated in a man younger than 40 in good health and CMV-seropositive. The DNA of the CDR3 is TGTGCCAGCAGTGAGGGAGCGGGGGGAGCGAATGAGCAGTTCTTC. Its translation is CASSEGAGGANEQFF.